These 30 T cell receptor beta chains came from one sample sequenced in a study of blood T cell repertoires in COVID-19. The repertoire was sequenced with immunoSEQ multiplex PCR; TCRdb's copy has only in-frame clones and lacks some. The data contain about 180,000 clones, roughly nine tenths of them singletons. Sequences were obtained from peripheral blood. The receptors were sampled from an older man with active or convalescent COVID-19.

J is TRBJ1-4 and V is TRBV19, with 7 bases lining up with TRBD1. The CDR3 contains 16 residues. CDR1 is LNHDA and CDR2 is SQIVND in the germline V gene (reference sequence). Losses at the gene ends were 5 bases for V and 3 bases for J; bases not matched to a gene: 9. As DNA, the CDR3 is TGTGCCAGTAGTCCCGGGACAGAAAGGGCTAATGAAAAACTGTTTTTT. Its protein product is CASSPGTERANEKLFF.

CDR3 nucleotide sequence: TGCGCCAGCAGCTCGCAGACGGGAGGCATCCGGGACGAGCAGTACTTC. Translation gives CASSSQTGGIRDEQYF. This sequence joins TRBV5-1 and TRBJ2-7; TRBD2 matches at 7 bases. CDR3 length equals 16 residues. V lost 3 bases to trimming and J lost 5 bases; unmatched junction nucleotides: 14. From germline, CDR1 is SGHRS and CDR2 YFSETQ.

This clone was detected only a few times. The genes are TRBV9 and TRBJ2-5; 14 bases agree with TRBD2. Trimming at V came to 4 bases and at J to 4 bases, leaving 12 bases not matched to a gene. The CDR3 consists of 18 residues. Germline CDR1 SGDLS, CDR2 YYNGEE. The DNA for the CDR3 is TGTGCCAGCAGCTCCCGCCTGACTAGCGGGGGGGCAAGAGAGACCCAGTACTTC. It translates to CASSSRLTSGGARETQYF.

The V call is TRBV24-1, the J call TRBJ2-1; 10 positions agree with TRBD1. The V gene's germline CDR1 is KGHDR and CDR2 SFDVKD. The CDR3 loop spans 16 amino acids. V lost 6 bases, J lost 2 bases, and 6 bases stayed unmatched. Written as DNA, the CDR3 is TGTGCCACCAGTCATAGGGACAGGGGTGCCTACAATGAGCAGTTCTTC. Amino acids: CATSHRDRGAYNEQFF.

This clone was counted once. The CDR3 reads CASSLLPRTSGGNEQFF. The CDR3 DNA reads TGTGCCAGCTCACTACTTCCGAGGACTAGCGGGGGTAATGAGCAGTTCTTC. This sequence joins TRBV18 and TRBJ2-1, with TRBD2 identical over 13 bases. Germline CDR1 reads KGHSH; CDR2 reads LQKENI. There are 17 residues in the CDR3. J gave up 7 bases and V 4 bases, and 10 bases lay outside the gene matches. The entire variable domain, with the rest obtained from reference TRBV18 and TRBJ2-1, is as follows: NAGVMQNPRHLVRRRGQEARLRCSPMKGHSHVYWYRQLPEEGLKFMVYLQKENIIDESGMPKERFSAEFPKEGPSILRIQQVVRGDSAAYFCASSLLPRTSGGNEQFFGPGTRLTVL.

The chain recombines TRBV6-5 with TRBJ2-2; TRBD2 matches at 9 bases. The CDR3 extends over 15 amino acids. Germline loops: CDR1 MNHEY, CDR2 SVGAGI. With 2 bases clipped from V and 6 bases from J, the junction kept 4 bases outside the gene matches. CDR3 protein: CASSYVGGRAGELFF. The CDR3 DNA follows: TGTGCCAGCAGTTACGTCGGCGGGAGGGCCGGGGAGCTGTTTTTT.

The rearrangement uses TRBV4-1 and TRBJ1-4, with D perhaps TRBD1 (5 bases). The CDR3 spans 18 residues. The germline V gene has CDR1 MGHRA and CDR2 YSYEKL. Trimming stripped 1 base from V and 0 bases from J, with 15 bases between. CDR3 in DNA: TGCGCCAGCAGCCAAGGGGGGGTGGCGGGTGCAACTAATGAAAAACTGTTTTTT. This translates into CASSQGGVAGATNEKLFF.

The CDR3 sequence is CATGPGQGAGGTEAFF. CDR3 bases: TGCGCCACCGGACCGGGACAGGGGGCCGGGGGCACTGAAGCTTTCTTT. The J gene is TRBJ1-1, the V gene TRBV5-1; TRBD1 agrees at 12 bases. Germline loops: CDR1 SGHRS, CDR2 YFSETQ. CDR3 length: 16 residues. Trimming cost V 9 bases and J 4 bases; bases outside gene matches: 13. Full variable domain (missing parts from reference TRBV5-1 and TRBJ1-1): KAGVTQTPRYLIKTRGQQVTLSCSPISGHRSVSWYQQTPGQGLQFLFEYFSETQRNKGNFPGRFSGRQFSNSRSEMNVSTLELGDSALYLCATGPGQGAGGTEAFFGQGTRLTVV.

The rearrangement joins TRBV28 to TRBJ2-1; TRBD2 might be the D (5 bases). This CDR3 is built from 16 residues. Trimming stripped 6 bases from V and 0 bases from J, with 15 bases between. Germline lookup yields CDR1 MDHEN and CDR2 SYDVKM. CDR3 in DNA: TGTGCCAGCAGACCGACTATTCCGAGCTCCTACAATGAGCAGTTCTTC. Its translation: CASRPTIPSSYNEQFF.

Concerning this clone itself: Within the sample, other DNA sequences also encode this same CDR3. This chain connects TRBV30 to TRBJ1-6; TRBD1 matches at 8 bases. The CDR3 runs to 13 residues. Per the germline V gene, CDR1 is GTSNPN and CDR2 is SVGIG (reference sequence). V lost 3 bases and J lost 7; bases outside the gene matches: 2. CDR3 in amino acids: CAWSGQGNSPLHF. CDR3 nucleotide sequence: TGTGCCTGGAGCGGACAGGGAAATTCACCCCTCCACTTT.

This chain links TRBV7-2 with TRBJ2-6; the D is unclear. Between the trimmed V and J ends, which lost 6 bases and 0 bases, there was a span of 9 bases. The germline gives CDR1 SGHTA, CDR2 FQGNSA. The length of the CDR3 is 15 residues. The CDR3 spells CASSRLDSGANVLTF. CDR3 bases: TGTGCCAGCAGTAGACTTGACTCTGGGGCCAACGTCCTGACTTTC.

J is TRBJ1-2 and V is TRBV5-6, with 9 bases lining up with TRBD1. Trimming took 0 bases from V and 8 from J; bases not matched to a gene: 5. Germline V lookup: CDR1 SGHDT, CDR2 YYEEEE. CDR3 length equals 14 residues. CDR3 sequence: CASSLDRGRGGYTF. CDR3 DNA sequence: TGTGCCAGCAGCTTGGACAGGGGGCGCGGGGGCTACACCTTC.

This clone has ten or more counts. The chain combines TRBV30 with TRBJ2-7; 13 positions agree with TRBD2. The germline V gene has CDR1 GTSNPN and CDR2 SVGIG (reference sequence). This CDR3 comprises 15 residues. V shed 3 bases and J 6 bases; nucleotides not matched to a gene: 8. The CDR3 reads CAWSPPGLAGAEQYF. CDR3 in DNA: TGTGCCTGGAGCCCCCCCGGACTAGCGGGAGCCGAGCAGTACTTC.

The CDR3 DNA sequence: TGTGCCAGCAGCTTAGATCCAGGGCAAGGCTACACCTTC. It codes for CASSLDPGQGYTF. The V gene is TRBV7-2, the J gene TRBJ1-2; D is possibly TRBD1 (5 bases). CDR1 SGHTA and CDR2 FQGNSA come from the germline V gene. Between the trimmed V and J ends, which lost 1 base and 8 bases, there was a span of 11 bases. This CDR3 is 13 amino acids long.

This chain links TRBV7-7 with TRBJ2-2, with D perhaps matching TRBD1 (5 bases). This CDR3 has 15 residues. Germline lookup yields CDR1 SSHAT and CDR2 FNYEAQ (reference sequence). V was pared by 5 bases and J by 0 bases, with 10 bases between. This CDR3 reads CASSQTGANTGELFF. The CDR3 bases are TGTGCCAGCAGCCAAACAGGAGCGAACACCGGGGAGCTGTTTTTT. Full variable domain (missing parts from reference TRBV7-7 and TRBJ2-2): GAGVSQSPRYKVTKRGQDVTLRCDPISSHATLYWYQQALGQGPEFLTYFNYEAQPDKSGLPSDRFSAERPEGSISTLTIQRTEQRDSAMYRCASSQTGANTGELFFGEGSRLTVL.

CDR3 DNA: TGTGCCAGCAGCTTCGGAGGGGCAGATACGCAGTATTTT. Protein: CASSFGGADTQYF. The gene calls are TRBV11-2 and TRBJ2-3; possible D gene TRBD2, 6 bases. V lost 3 bases and J 4 bases, leaving 8 bases between the germline ends. Looked up from germline, CDR1 is SGHAT and CDR2 is FQNNGV. CDR3 size: 13 residues.

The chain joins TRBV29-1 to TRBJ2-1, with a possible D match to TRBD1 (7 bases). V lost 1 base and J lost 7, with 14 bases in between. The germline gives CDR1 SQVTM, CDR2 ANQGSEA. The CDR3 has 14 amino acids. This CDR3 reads CSVEGRGVRNEQFF. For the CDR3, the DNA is TGCAGCGTTGAAGGCAGGGGGGTAAGGAATGAGCAGTTCTTC.

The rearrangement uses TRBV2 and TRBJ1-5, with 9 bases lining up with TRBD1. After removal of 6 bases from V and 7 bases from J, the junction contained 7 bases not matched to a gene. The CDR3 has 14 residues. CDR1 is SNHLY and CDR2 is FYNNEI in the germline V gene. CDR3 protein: CASRPGTGFQPQHF. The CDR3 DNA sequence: TGTGCCAGCAGGCCCGGGACAGGGTTCCAGCCCCAGCATTTT.

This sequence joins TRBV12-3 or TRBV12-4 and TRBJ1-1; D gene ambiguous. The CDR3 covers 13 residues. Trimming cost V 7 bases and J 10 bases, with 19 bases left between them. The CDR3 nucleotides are TGTGCCAGCACCGCGGGCCCCGGATTGGCAGCTTTCTTT. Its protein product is CASTAGPGLAAFF.

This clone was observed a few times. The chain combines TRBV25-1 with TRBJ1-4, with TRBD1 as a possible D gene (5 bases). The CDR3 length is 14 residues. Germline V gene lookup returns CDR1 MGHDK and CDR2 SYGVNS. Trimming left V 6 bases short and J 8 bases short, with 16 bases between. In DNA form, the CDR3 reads TGTGCCAGCAGCACCGCGGAGGGGAGGGAAAAACTGTTTTTT. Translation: CASSTAEGREKLFF.

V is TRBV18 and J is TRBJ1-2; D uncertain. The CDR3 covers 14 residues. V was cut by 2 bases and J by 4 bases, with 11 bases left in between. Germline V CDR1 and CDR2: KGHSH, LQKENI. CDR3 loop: CASSPKGAGYGYTF. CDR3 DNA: TGTGCCAGCTCACCAAAGGGCGCGGGCTATGGCTACACCTTC.

The CDR3 region is CASSTGQADTQYF. The CDR3 DNA reads as TGTGCCAGCAGCACCGGACAGGCAGATACGCAGTATTTT. The chain combines TRBV11-3 with TRBJ2-3, with 7 bases identical to TRBD1. The germline V gene encodes CDR1 SGHNT and CDR2 YENEEA. The length of the CDR3 is 13 residues. Losses at the gene ends were 5 bases for V and 4 bases for J; bases not matched to a gene: 3.

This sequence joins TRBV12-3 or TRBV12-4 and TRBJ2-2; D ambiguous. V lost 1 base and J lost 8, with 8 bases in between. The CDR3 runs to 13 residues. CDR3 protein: CASSLVPLGELFF. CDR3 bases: TGTGCCAGCAGTTTAGTCCCCTTGGGGGAGCTGTTTTTT.

The CDR3 DNA reads TGTGCCAGCAGTTTTGGACAGGGTTATTCACCCCTCCACTTT. Translated, it gives CASSFGQGYSPLHF. The rearrangement uses TRBV5-4 and TRBJ1-6; 8 bases map to TRBD1. This CDR3 contains 14 residues. CDR1 is SGHNT and CDR2 is YYREEE in the germline V gene (reference sequence). With 5 bases clipped from V and 8 bases from J, the junction kept 6 bases outside the gene matches. Full variable domain (remainder filled in from reference TRBV5-4 and TRBJ1-6): ETGVTQSPTHLIKTRGQQVTLRCSSQSGHNTVSWYQQALGQGPQFIFQYYREEENGRGNFPPRFSGLQFPNYSSELNVNALELDDSALYLCASSFGQGYSPLHFGNGTRLTVT.

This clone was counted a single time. The CDR3 DNA sequence: TGTGCCAGCAGTTTATCTTCAGATACGCAGTATTTT. It is translated as CASSLSSDTQYF. The chain couples TRBV28 to TRBJ2-3; D uncertain. With 1 base removed from V and 4 bases from J, the gap between germline ends came to 3 bases. CDR1 MDHEN and CDR2 SYDVKM come from the germline V gene. This CDR3 region has 12 residues.

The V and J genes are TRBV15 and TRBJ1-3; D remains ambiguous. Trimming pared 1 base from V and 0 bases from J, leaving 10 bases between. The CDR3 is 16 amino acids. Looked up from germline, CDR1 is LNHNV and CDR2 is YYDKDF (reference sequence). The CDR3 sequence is CATSRVGGHSGNTIYF. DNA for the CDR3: TGTGCCACCAGCAGAGTGGGAGGTCACTCTGGAAACACCATATATTTT.

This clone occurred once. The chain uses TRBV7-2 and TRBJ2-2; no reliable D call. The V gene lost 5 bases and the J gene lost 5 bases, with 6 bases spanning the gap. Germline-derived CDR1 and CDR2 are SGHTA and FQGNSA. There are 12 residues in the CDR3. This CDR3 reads CASSPRTGELFF. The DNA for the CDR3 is TGTGCCAGCAGCCCCCGGACCGGGGAGCTGTTTTTT.

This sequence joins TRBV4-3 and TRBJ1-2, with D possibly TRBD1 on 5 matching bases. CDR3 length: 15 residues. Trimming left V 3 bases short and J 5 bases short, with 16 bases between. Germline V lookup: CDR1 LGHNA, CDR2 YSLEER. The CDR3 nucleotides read TGCGCCAGCAGCCATCGGGGGATGGGCAGATATGGCTACACCTTC. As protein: CASSHRGMGRYGYTF.

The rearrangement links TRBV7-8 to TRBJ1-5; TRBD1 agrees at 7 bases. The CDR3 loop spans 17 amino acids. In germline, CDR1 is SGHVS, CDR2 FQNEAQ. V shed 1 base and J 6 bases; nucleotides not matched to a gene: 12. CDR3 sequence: CASSLGTLVQGRQPQHF. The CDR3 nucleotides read TGTGCCAGCAGCTTAGGGACTCTGGTACAGGGGCGTCAGCCCCAGCATTTT.

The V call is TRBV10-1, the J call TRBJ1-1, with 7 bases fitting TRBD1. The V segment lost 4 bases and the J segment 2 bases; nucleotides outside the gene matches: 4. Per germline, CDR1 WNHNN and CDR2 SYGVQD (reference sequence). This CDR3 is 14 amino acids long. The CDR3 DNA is TGCGCCAGCAGTGCAAACAGGGGAAACACTGAAGCTTTCTTT. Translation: CASSANRGNTEAFF.